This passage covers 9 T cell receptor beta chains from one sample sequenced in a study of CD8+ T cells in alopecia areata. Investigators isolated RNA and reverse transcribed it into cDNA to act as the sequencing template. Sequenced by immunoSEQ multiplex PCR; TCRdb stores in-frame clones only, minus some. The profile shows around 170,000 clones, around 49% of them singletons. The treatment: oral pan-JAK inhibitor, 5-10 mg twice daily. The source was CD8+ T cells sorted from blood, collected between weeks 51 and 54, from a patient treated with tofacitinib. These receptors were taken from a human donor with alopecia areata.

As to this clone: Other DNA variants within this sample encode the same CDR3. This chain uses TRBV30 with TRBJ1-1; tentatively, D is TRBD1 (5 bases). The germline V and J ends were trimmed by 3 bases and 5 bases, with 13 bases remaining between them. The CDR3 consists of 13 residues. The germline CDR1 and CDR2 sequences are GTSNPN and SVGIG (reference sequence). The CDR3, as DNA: TGTGCCTGGAGCAGTGTGGGGGGGACTGAAGCTTTCTTT. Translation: CAWSSVGGTEAFF.

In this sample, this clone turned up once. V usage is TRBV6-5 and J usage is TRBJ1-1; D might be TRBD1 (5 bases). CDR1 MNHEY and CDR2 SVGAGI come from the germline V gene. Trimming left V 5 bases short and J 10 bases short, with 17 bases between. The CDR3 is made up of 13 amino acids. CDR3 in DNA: TGTGCCAGCAGTACCACAGGAGTCCAGGGAGCTTTCTTT. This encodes CASSTTGVQGAFF.

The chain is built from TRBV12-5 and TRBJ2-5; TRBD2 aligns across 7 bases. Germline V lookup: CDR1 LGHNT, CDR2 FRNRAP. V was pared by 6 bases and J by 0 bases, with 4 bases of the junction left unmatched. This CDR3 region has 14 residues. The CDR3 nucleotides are TGTGCTAGTGGACGGCGGGAGTACCAAGAGACCCAGTACTTC. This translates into CASGRREYQETQYF. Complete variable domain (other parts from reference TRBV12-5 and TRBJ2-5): DARVTQTPRHKVTEMGQEVTMRCQPILGHNTVFWYRQTMMQGLELLAYFRNRAPLDDSGMPKDRFSAEMPDATLATLKIQPSEPRDSAVYFCASGRREYQETQYFGPGTRLLVL.

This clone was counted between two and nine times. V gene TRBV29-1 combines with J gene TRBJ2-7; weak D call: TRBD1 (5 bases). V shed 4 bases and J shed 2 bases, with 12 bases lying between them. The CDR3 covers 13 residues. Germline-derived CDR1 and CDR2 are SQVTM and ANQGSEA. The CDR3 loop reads CSVAADRTYEQYF. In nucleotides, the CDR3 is TGCAGCGTTGCGGCCGACAGAACCTACGAGCAGTACTTC.

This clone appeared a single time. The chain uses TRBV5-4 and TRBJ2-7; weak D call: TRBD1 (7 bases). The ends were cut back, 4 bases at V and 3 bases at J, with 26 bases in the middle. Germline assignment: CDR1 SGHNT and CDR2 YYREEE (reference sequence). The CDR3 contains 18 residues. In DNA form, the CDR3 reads TGTGCCAGCAGCGTTGGGCGGGACAGTGTACTCCCCCTCTACGAGCAGTACTTC. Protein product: CASSVGRDSVLPLYEQYF. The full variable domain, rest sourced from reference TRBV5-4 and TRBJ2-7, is ETGVTQSPTHLIKTRGQQVTLRCSSQSGHNTVSWYQQALGQGPQFIFQYYREEENGRGNFPPRFSGLQFPNYSSELNVNALELDDSALYLCASSVGRDSVLPLYEQYFGPGTRLTVT.

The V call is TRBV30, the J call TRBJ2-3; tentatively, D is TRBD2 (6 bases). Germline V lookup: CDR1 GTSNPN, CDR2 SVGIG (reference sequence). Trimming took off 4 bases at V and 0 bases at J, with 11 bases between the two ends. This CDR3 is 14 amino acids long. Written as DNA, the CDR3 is TGTGCCTGGAAAGGGGACTCTAGCACAGATACGCAGTATTTT. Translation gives CAWKGDSSTDTQYF.

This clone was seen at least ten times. Here the CDR3 reads CASSSLAQMNTEAFF. CDR3 DNA: TGTGCCAGCAGCAGTCTGGCACAGATGAACACTGAAGCTTTCTTT. This chain uses TRBV5-6 with TRBJ1-1; D is ambiguous. With 4 bases removed from V and 0 bases from J, the gap between germline ends came to 13 bases. The germline gives CDR1 SGHDT, CDR2 YYEEEE. This CDR3 comprises 15 residues.

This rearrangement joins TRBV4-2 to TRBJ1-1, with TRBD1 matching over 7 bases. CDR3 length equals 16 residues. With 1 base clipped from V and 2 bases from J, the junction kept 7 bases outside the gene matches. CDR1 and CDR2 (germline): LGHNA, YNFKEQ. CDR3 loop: CASSQGVGGENTEAFF. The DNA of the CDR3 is TGTGCCAGCAGCCAAGGGGTAGGGGGCGAAAACACTGAAGCTTTCTTT.

CDR3 loop: CASRPGQGWNEQFF. CDR3 coding DNA: TGTGCCAGCAGGCCGGGACAGGGATGGAATGAGCAGTTCTTC. V gene TRBV6-5 combines with J gene TRBJ2-1, with 9 bases matching TRBD1. After removal of 6 bases from V and 7 bases from J, the junction contained 7 bases not matched to a gene. Germline CDR1 MNHEY, CDR2 SVGAGI. The CDR3 sequence is 14 residues long.